Listed here are 26 T cell receptor beta chains from one sample, sequenced in a study of cytomegalovirus exposure and HLA in healthy donors (dated by TCRdb to 2015 to 2018). Libraries were made using the immunoSEQ multiplex PCR assay. For the multiplex PCR, a mixture combining 60 forward primers for TCR Vbeta segments and 13 reverse primers for TCR Jbeta segments was used. Imported from immuneACCESS, the table was reduced by TCRdb to in-frame sequences with V and J called. These copies leave out some clones; in studies compared against another copy, an unresolved V gene accounts for under half, and the cause of the remainder is not known. The sample profile shows around 150,000 clones; about 75% of them were found once. The ten largest account for roughly 1.9% of the sample. Sequences were obtained from PBMCs. These receptors came from a female donor in good health and CMV-seronegative.

The genes are TRBV6-1 and TRBJ2-3, with TRBD1 matching over 10 bases. The CDR3 has 15 amino acids. Trimming took 4 bases from V and 3 from J; bases not matched to a gene: 4. CDR1 is MNHNS, CDR2 SASEGT, per germline. This CDR3 is CASSAGTGETDTQYF. The CDR3 DNA follows: TGTGCCAGCAGTGCCGGGACAGGGGAAACAGATACGCAGTATTTT.

V and J are TRBV10-3 and TRBJ1-1; maybe TRBD1 (6 bases). Trimming took off 5 bases at V and 5 bases at J, with 12 bases between the two ends. CDR1 is ENHRY, CDR2 SYGVKD, per germline. This CDR3 is 13 amino acids long. CDR3 in amino acids: CAISLGGETEAFF. CDR3 nucleotides: TGTGCCATCAGTTTAGGGGGAGAGACTGAAGCTTTCTTT.

This clone was picked up a small number of times. The chain employs TRBV27 and TRBJ2-7, with D maybe TRBD2 (6 bases). The germline V gene encodes CDR1 MNHEY and CDR2 SMNVEV (reference sequence). V lost 0 bases to trimming and J lost 9 bases, with 12 bases between them. The CDR3 totals 13 residues. CDR3 nucleotides: TGTGCCAGCAGTTTATCCCCGGGACTTGGGCAGTACTTC. Its translation is CASSLSPGLGQYF.

The chain recombines TRBV5-1 with TRBJ2-3; D might be TRBD2 (6 bases). Per the germline V gene, CDR1 is SGHRS and CDR2 is YFSETQ. This CDR3 region has 14 residues. Trimming shortened V by 5 bases and J by 2 bases, and 12 bases separated the two germline ends. CDR3 nucleotide sequence: TGCGCCAGCAGGGGTAGCGGCAACACAGATACGCAGTATTTT. Protein sequence: CASRGSGNTDTQYF.

The chain joins TRBV2 to TRBJ2-1, with 9 positions matching TRBD1. This CDR3 region has 15 residues. Germline-derived CDR1 and CDR2 are SNHLY and FYNNEI. Trimming removed 8 bases from V and 7 bases from J; junction bases left unmatched: 12. CDR3 loop: CASVWDRVFGNEQFF. As DNA, the CDR3 is TGTGCCAGCGTGTGGGACAGGGTGTTTGGTAATGAGCAGTTCTTC.

The gene calls are TRBV19 and TRBJ2-1; possible D gene TRBD2, 6 bases. CDR1 is LNHDA and CDR2 is SQIVND in the germline V gene (reference sequence). V dropped 10 bases and J dropped 1 base, with 11 bases sitting between them. The length of the CDR3 is 13 residues. The CDR3 sequence is CATRGSSYNEQFF. In DNA form, the CDR3 reads TGTGCCACCCGGGGGAGTTCCTACAATGAGCAGTTCTTC. The variable domain in full, with the rest retrieved from reference TRBV19 and TRBJ2-1, is DGGITQSPKYLFRKEGQNVTLSCEQNLNHDAMYWYRQDPGQGLRLIYYSQIVNDFQKGDIAEGYSVSREKKESFPLTVTSAQKNPTAFYLCATRGSSYNEQFFGPGTRLTVL.

This clone occurred a few times. The chain employs TRBV9 and TRBJ1-2; TRBD1 matches 8 bases. The CDR3 runs to 14 residues. Germline V gene data show CDR1 as SGDLS and CDR2 as YYNGEE. The J segment lost 7 bases and the V segment lost 4 bases, leaving 9 bases of the junction unmatched. CDR3 DNA sequence: TGTGCCAGCAGCCTTGGGACAGGTTATGTTGGCTACACCTTC. It encodes CASSLGTGYVGYTF.

For this clone: This specimen includes other DNA sequences encoding the same CDR3. This chain connects TRBV7-9 to TRBJ2-7; 9 bases are a match to TRBD1. The V segment lost 1 base and the J segment 12 bases; nucleotides outside the gene matches: 7. This CDR3 has 13 residues. Germline CDR1 is SEHNR and CDR2 is FQNEAQ (reference sequence). CDR3 DNA sequence: TGTGCCAGCAGCTTAGAACAGGGGGCTTTTCGGTACTTC. Translated: CASSLEQGAFRYF. Based on the CDR3 plus reference TRBV7-9 and TRBJ2-7, the full variable domain is DTGVSQNPRHKITKRGQNVTFRCDPISEHNRLYWYRQTLGQGPEFLTYFQNEAQLEKSRLLSDRFSAERPKGSFSTLEIQRTEQGDSAMYLCASSLEQGAFRYFGPGTRLTVT.

This clone has more than one count but fewer than ten. The chain uses TRBV5-4 and TRBJ2-3, with a weak D call TRBD2 (7 bases). Germline V gene sequence: CDR1 SGHNT, CDR2 YYREEE (reference sequence). The CDR3 has 14 residues. The ends were cut back, 7 bases at V and 2 bases at J, with 14 bases in the middle. CDR3 sequence (DNA): TGTGCCAGCGACCAGGGGACTAACACAGATACGCAGTATTTT. Translated, it gives CASDQGTNTDTQYF. Full variable domain (outside the CDR3, taken from reference TRBV5-4 and TRBJ2-3): ETGVTQSPTHLIKTRGQQVTLRCSSQSGHNTVSWYQQALGQGPQFIFQYYREEENGRGNFPPRFSGLQFPNYSSELNVNALELDDSALYLCASDQGTNTDTQYFGPGTRLTVL.

The chain carries TRBV5-5 and TRBJ1-2; 10 positions match TRBD1. V was clipped by 4 bases and J by 8 bases; unmatched bases: 8. Germline V CDR1 and CDR2: SGHKS, YYEKEE (reference sequence). The CDR3 sequence is 14 residues long. The CDR3 coding sequence is TGTGCCAGCAGCCCCGGGACAGGGGTTTACGGCTACACCTTC. Residues: CASSPGTGVYGYTF.

The V and J genes are TRBV2 and TRBJ2-7; TRBD2 is a possible D gene (6 bases). The V gene lost 4 bases and the J gene lost 6 bases, with 16 bases spanning the gap. The CDR3 length is 14 residues. CDR1 and CDR2 (germline): SNHLY, FYNNEI. The CDR3 here is CASSVVTDGGEQYF. The DNA of the CDR3 is TGTGCCAGCAGTGTAGTCACTGACGGGGGCGAGCAGTACTTC.

This rearrangement joins TRBV5-6 to TRBJ1-1, with a weak D call TRBD1 (5 bases). The CDR3 totals 15 residues. Trimming removed 4 bases from V and 4 bases from J, with 17 bases in between. Per the germline V gene, CDR1 is SGHDT and CDR2 is YYEEEE. This CDR3 is CASSPSGGFGTEAFF. CDR3 DNA: TGTGCCAGCAGCCCCTCCGGGGGATTCGGCACTGAAGCTTTCTTT.

The CDR3 region is CASNPWGVETQYF. CDR3 sequence (DNA): TGTGCCAGCAACCCCTGGGGCGTAGAGACCCAGTACTTC. This chain joins TRBV11-2 and TRBJ2-5; D is possibly TRBD1 (5 bases). V was shortened by 7 bases and J by 4 bases, with 13 bases between the two germline ends. This CDR3 comprises 13 residues. The V gene's germline CDR1 is SGHAT and CDR2 FQNNGV.

Concerning this clone itself: Other DNA sequences in this specimen translate into the identical CDR3. The rearrangement joins TRBV30 to TRBJ1-1, with D tentatively TRBD1 (5 bases). Looked up from germline, CDR1 is GTSNPN and CDR2 is SVGIG (reference sequence). The CDR3 extends over 13 amino acids. V was cut by 1 base and J by 1 base, with 7 bases left in between. The CDR3 sequence: CAWSATGNTEAFF. The CDR3 DNA sequence: TGTGCCTGGAGTGCAACAGGGAACACTGAAGCTTTCTTT. Based on the CDR3 plus reference TRBV30 and TRBJ1-1, the full variable domain is SQTIHQWPATLVQPVGSPLSLECTVEGTSNPNLYWYRQAAGRGLQLLFYSVGIGQISSEVPQNLSASRPQDRQFILSSKKLLLSDSGFYLCAWSATGNTEAFFGQGTRLTVV.

This clone occurred a few times. This chain joins TRBV25-1 and TRBJ1-1; D may be TRBD1 (6 bases). CDR1 and CDR2 from the germline V gene are MGHDK and SYGVNS. Trimming removed 6 bases from V and 7 bases from J, with 12 bases in between. The CDR3 is made up of 12 amino acids. CDR3 nucleotides: TGTGCCAGCAGGGCAGGGGCCCGTGAAGCTTTCTTT. Translation: CASRAGAREAFF.

The V gene is TRBV5-8, the J gene TRBJ2-1; 15 positions agree with TRBD2. V shed 2 bases, J shed 9 bases, and the junction held 6 bases outside the gene matches. The CDR3 runs to 16 residues. Germline lookup yields CDR1 SGHTS and CDR2 YDEGEE. The CDR3 sequence is CASSFTRTSGRGEQFF. In DNA, the CDR3 is TGTGCCAGCAGCTTCACTCGGACTAGCGGGAGGGGTGAGCAGTTCTTC.

The CDR3 DNA follows: TGTGCCAGCAGCTCGGACCGGGACAGGGGCAGTGAAAAACTGTTTTTT. Its translation is CASSSDRDRGSEKLFF. This rearrangement joins TRBV9 to TRBJ1-4; 10 bases align to TRBD1. CDR1 SGDLS and CDR2 YYNGEE come from the germline V gene. This CDR3 is built from 16 residues. The V segment lost 4 bases and the J segment 7 bases; nucleotides outside the gene matches: 10.

The chain uses TRBV11-1 and TRBJ1-1, with no clear D. Germline CDR1 is SGHAT and CDR2 is FQDESV (reference sequence). V was pared by 0 bases and J by 6 bases, with 11 bases between. The CDR3 length is 14 residues. The CDR3 protein is CASSLARGPSEAFF. CDR3 in DNA: TGTGCCAGCAGCTTAGCTCGCGGGCCTTCTGAAGCTTTCTTT.

Regarding this clone: Other DNA sequences within the sample encode an identical CDR3. The gene calls are TRBV10-1 and TRBJ1-2; 10 bases are shared with TRBD1. Germline trimming cut 2 bases from V and 2 bases from J; bases unmatched to any gene: 2. The germline V gene encodes CDR1 WNHNN and CDR2 SYGVQD (reference sequence). This CDR3 comprises 15 residues. As DNA, the CDR3 is TGCGCCAGCAGTGAGGGGACAGGGGACAACTATGGCTACACCTTC. This sequence encodes CASSEGTGDNYGYTF.

This chain uses TRBV9 with TRBJ2-1; possible D gene TRBD1, 6 bases. Trimming left V 1 base short and J 7 bases short, with 15 bases between. This CDR3 region has 15 residues. Germline lookup yields CDR1 SGDLS and CDR2 YYNGEE. CDR3 DNA sequence: TGTGCCAGCAGCGTACGGGTACAGGGAAAGAATGAGCAGTTCTTC. Protein product: CASSVRVQGKNEQFF. Combining the CDR3 with reference TRBV9 and TRBJ2-1 gives the whole variable domain DSGVTQTPKHLITATGQRVTLRCSPRSGDLSVYWYQQSLDQGLQFLIQYYNGEERAKGNILERFSAQQFPDLHSELNLSSLELGDSALYFCASSVRVQGKNEQFFGPGTRLTVL.

This chain uses TRBV10-3 with TRBJ1-4; D is possibly TRBD1 (5 bases). Between the trimmed V and J ends, which lost 3 bases and 5 bases, there was a span of 13 bases. Germline V gene lookup returns CDR1 ENHRY and CDR2 SYGVKD. This CDR3 comprises 15 residues. The CDR3 protein is CAISDPAGGNEKLFF. The CDR3 DNA follows: TGTGCCATCAGTGATCCCGCGGGGGGGAATGAAAAACTGTTTTTT.

This chain links TRBV18 with TRBJ1-5, with D maybe TRBD1 (5 bases). This CDR3 spans 13 amino acids. With 4 bases removed from V and 2 bases from J, the gap between germline ends came to 6 bases. Germline CDR1 reads KGHSH; CDR2 reads LQKENI. The chain's CDR3 is CASSQTGNQPQHF. The CDR3 nucleotides are TGTGCCAGCTCACAGACAGGCAATCAGCCCCAGCATTTT.

The rearrangement joins TRBV30 to TRBJ2-3; 7 bases fit TRBD1. Germline loops: CDR1 GTSNPN, CDR2 SVGIG (reference sequence). This CDR3 comprises 13 residues. After removal of 4 bases from V and 1 base from J, the junction contained 2 bases not matched to a gene. Written as DNA, the CDR3 is TGTGCCTGGACGCAGGGGGGCACAGATACGCAGTATTTT. It codes for CAWTQGGTDTQYF.

The V gene is TRBV7-3, the J gene TRBJ1-1; possibly TRBD1 for D (5 bases). V dropped 0 bases and J dropped 8 bases, with 10 bases sitting between them. CDR3 length: 13 residues. Per the germline V gene, CDR1 is SGHTA and CDR2 is FQGTGA. This chain's CDR3 is CASSLTGGGEAFF. The CDR3 region has the DNA TGTGCCAGCAGCTTAACCGGGGGAGGGGAAGCTTTCTTT.

The chain recombines TRBV28 with TRBJ1-1; D gene uncertain. Trimming took 1 base from V and 7 from J, leaving 13 bases between them. Germline V CDR1 and CDR2: MDHEN, SYDVKM. The CDR3 totals 14 residues. This CDR3 reads CASSLLSRLNEAFF. CDR3 nucleotides: TGTGCCAGCAGTTTATTAAGCCGCTTGAATGAAGCTTTCTTT.

The genes are TRBV10-2 and TRBJ2-7; 10 bases map to TRBD2. This CDR3 has 14 residues. Germline trimming cut 7 bases from V and 3 bases from J; bases unmatched to any gene: 6. In germline, CDR1 is WSHSY, CDR2 SAAADI. CDR3 protein: CASMLAGVLYEQYF. In nucleotides, the CDR3 is TGCGCCAGCATGCTAGCGGGGGTGCTCTACGAGCAGTACTTC.